These 32 T cell receptor beta chains were all obtained from the same sample, sequenced in a study of T cells in Graves' hyperthyroidism and ophthalmopathy. Researchers took RNA transcripts and amplified the TCR beta CDR3 regions from them. With the HTBI primer set, the TCR CDR3 went through a first round of RT-PCR. Each CDR3 protein gets one entry after TCRdb re-called the multiplex PCR reads with MiXCR. This table holds fewer than 400,000 distinct CDR3 sequences, over 13% found once. Sequenced input: blood. The receptor source for this set is a man in his fifties or sixties with Graves' ophthalmopathy.

This chain uses TRBV20-1 with TRBJ2-3; D might be TRBD2 (6 bases). This CDR3 is built from 15 residues. V was cut by 3 bases and J by 4 bases, with 17 bases left in between. Germline CDR1 is DFQATT and CDR2 is SNEGSKA (reference sequence). The CDR3 DNA sequence: TGCAGTGCTAGTCTCAGGAGGGCCTGGGCAGATACGCAGTATTTT. This translates into CSASLRRAWADTQYF.

Notes on this clonotype: A much larger clone is a single base away; this may be a read error. The chain has TRBV6-1 and TRBJ1-6, with D maybe TRBD1 (6 bases). The CDR3 contains 16 residues. Germline V gene sequence: CDR1 MNHNS, CDR2 SASEGT. Trimming shortened V by 5 bases and J by 7 bases, and 18 bases separated the two germline ends. CDR3 region: CASSCRARGSNSPLHF. The CDR3 region has the DNA TGTGCCAGCAGTTGCAGGGCCAGGGGCTCGAATTCACCCCTCCACTTT.

The chain employs TRBV12-3 or TRBV12-4 and TRBJ2-3; D unresolved. V was trimmed by 6 bases and J by 0 bases, leaving 7 bases between them. This CDR3 has 13 residues. The CDR3 loop reads CASSRKSTDTQYF. CDR3 in DNA: TGTGCCAGCAGCCGAAAAAGCACAGATACGCAGTATTTT.

This clonotype was seen many times. The chain employs TRBV7-9 and TRBJ2-7; 8 positions agree with TRBD1. This CDR3 contains 15 residues. Germline loops: CDR1 SEHNR, CDR2 FQNEAQ (reference sequence). The V segment lost 5 bases and the J segment 4 bases; nucleotides outside the gene matches: 10. In DNA form, the CDR3 reads TGTGCCAGCAGCAGGGGGGCAGGGGGCTTTTACGAGCAGTACTTC. It translates to CASSRGAGGFYEQYF.

This clonotype has ten or more counts. This chain connects TRBV3-1 to TRBJ2-3, with 8 bases lining up with TRBD2. Germline CDR1 LGHDT, CDR2 YNNKEL (reference sequence). The CDR3 extends over 12 amino acids. Unmatched junction bases numbered 5, after V lost 4 bases and J lost 11 bases. CDR3 bases: TGTGCCAGCAGCCCAACTAGCGGAGTGCAGTATTTT. Protein: CASSPTSGVQYF.

The V call is TRBV28, the J call TRBJ2-7; TRBD2 matches at 10 bases. Germline V gene sequence: CDR1 MDHEN, CDR2 SYDVKM. V shed 6 bases, J shed 2 bases, and the junction held 10 bases outside the gene matches. The CDR3 is 16 residues long. As DNA, the CDR3 is TGTGCCAGCAGCCCCTCTAGCGGGAGTAAAACCTACGAGCAGTACTTC. Encoded protein: CASSPSSGSKTYEQYF.

The rearrangement links TRBV29-1 to TRBJ1-2, with 8 bases identical to TRBD1. Germline lookup yields CDR1 SQVTM and CDR2 ANQGSEA. J lost 2 bases, V lost 8 bases, and 4 bases had no gene match. The CDR3 contains 12 residues. The CDR3 DNA is TGCAGCATGCGGACAGGGAACTATGGCTACACCTTC. Its protein product is CSMRTGNYGYTF.

Only a few counts were recorded for this clonotype. This rearrangement joins TRBV20-1 to TRBJ2-1, with D maybe TRBD1 (5 bases). CDR1 DFQATT and CDR2 SNEGSKA come from the germline V gene (reference sequence). Trimming stripped 6 bases from V and 5 bases from J, with 17 bases between. This CDR3 region has 14 residues. The CDR3 here is CSAQTKQVHNEQFF. The CDR3 DNA sequence: TGCAGTGCCCAGACAAAACAGGTTCACAATGAGCAGTTCTTC.

This clonotype has at least ten counts. This CDR3 is CASSSLYGPQVQETQYF. DNA for the CDR3: TGTGCCAGCAGTTCACTATACGGCCCGCAGGTCCAAGAGACCCAGTACTTC. The V and J genes are TRBV27 and TRBJ2-5; D is undetermined. The V gene's germline CDR1 is MNHEY and CDR2 SMNVEV (reference sequence). The V end lost 4 bases, the J end lost 1 base, and 19 bases lay between the germline ends. This CDR3 spans 17 amino acids.

The table lists this clonotype with many counts. This chain joins TRBV19 and TRBJ1-5; possible D gene TRBD1, 6 bases. The V gene's germline CDR1 is LNHDA and CDR2 SQIVND (reference sequence). V was trimmed by 6 bases and J by 1 base, leaving 10 bases between them. The CDR3 runs to 14 residues. CDR3 bases: TGTGCCAGTAGACAGGGAGGCAGCAATCAGCCCCAGCATTTT. This sequence encodes CASRQGGSNQPQHF. Supplemented by reference TRBV19 and TRBJ1-5, the full variable domain reads DGGITQSPKYLFRKEGQNVTLSCEQNLNHDAMYWYRQDPGQGLRLIYYSQIVNDFQKGDIAEGYSVSREKKESFPLTVTSAQKNPTAFYLCASRQGGSNQPQHFGDGTRLSIL.

This clonotype was observed once. The V call is TRBV10-3, the J call TRBJ2-7, with TRBD2 as a possible D gene (6 bases). This CDR3 is built from 15 residues. Germline CDR1 ENHRY, CDR2 SYGVKD. Trimming shortened V by 2 bases and J by 7 bases, and 18 bases separated the two germline ends. CDR3 protein: CAISEMQAGPWEQYF. CDR3 nucleotide sequence: TGTGCCATCAGTGAGATGCAGGCGGGACCCTGGGAGCAGTACTTC.

In this sample, this clonotype turned up many times. This chain links TRBV28 with TRBJ2-1, with TRBD1 matching 10 bases. Germline-derived CDR1 and CDR2 are MDHEN and SYDVKM. Losses at the gene ends were 6 bases for V and 8 bases for J; bases not matched to a gene: 10. The CDR3 covers 15 residues. CDR3 sequence (DNA): TGTGCCAGCAGAGGTCGGACAGGGGGTCGGGATGAGCAGTTCTTC. It is translated as CASRGRTGGRDEQFF.

This clonotype has a count of ten or more. The V and J genes are TRBV2 and TRBJ2-5; tentatively, D is TRBD1 (5 bases). V gave up 6 bases and J gave up 0 bases, with 14 bases separating them. Germline-derived CDR1 and CDR2 are SNHLY and FYNNEI. The length of the CDR3 is 15 residues. CDR3 DNA sequence: TGTGCCAGCAGCGCACAGGCCACGTACCAAGAGACCCAGTACTTC. This sequence encodes CASSAQATYQETQYF.

This clonotype has a handful of counts. The rearrangement joins TRBV7-2 to TRBJ2-1; 7 nucleotides match TRBD2. This CDR3 comprises 14 residues. V gave up 3 bases and J gave up 9 bases; unmatched junction bases: 8. Germline V gene data show CDR1 as SGHTA and CDR2 as FQGNSA. CDR3 residues: CASSFIPGGGEQFF. The CDR3 nucleotides are TGTGCCAGCAGCTTCATCCCGGGAGGTGGTGAGCAGTTCTTC. The variable domain in full, with the rest retrieved from reference TRBV7-2 and TRBJ2-1, is GAGVSQSPSNKVTEKGKDVELRCDPISGHTALYWYRQSLGQGLEFLIYFQGNSAPDKSGLPSDRFSAERTGGSVSTLTIQRTQQEDSAVYLCASSFIPGGGEQFFGPGTRLTVL.

This chain joins TRBV7-9 and TRBJ1-3, with TRBD1 identical over 9 bases. Trimming cost V 8 bases and J 2 bases; bases outside gene matches: 4. The length of the CDR3 is 14 residues. Per germline, CDR1 SEHNR and CDR2 FQNEAQ (reference sequence). Here the CDR3 DNA reads TGTGCCAGCCCGGGACAGGGCACTGGAAACACCATATATTTT. Amino acids: CASPGQGTGNTIYF.

This clonotype was counted a few times. The genes are TRBV24-1 and TRBJ1-1, with D perhaps matching TRBD1 (6 bases). The CDR3 consists of 14 residues. The germline CDR1 and CDR2 sequences are KGHDR and SFDVKD. Trimming shortened V by 2 bases and J by 7 bases, and 13 bases separated the two germline ends. The CDR3 sequence is CATSDSDRILEAFF. The CDR3 region has the DNA TGTGCCACCAGTGATTCAGACAGGATCCTTGAAGCTTTCTTT.

This clonotype has a count of ten or more. The chain joins TRBV30 to TRBJ1-5; D ambiguous. CDR1 GTSNPN and CDR2 SVGIG come from the germline V gene (reference sequence). CDR3 size: 13 residues. V was shortened by 2 bases and J by 3 bases, with 8 bases between the two germline ends. The CDR3 bases are TGTGCCTGGAGTCGACCCGACAATCAGCCCCAGCATTTT. It is translated as CAWSRPDNQPQHF.

Ten or more counts support this clonotype. The J gene is TRBJ2-1, the V gene TRBV12-3 or TRBV12-4; maybe TRBD1 (6 bases). The CDR3 runs to 15 residues. V dropped 8 bases and J dropped 6 bases, with 20 bases sitting between them. The CDR3 DNA sequence: TGTGCCAGCCGGACAGTCGGAAGTGCTCGCAATGAGCAGTTCTTC. It is translated as CASRTVGSARNEQFF.

This clonotype was seen repeatedly, ten times or more. The chain links TRBV3-1 to TRBJ2-1; D remains ambiguous. The V gene's germline CDR1 is LGHDT and CDR2 YNNKEL (reference sequence). The CDR3 has 15 residues. Trimming stripped 0 bases from V and 6 bases from J, with 12 bases between. CDR3 coding DNA: TGTGCCAGCAGCCAAGATGTATTGACTGCCAATGAGCAGTTCTTC. It yields the protein CASSQDVLTANEQFF.

This clonotype was recorded many times. The V gene is TRBV9, the J gene TRBJ2-7; TRBD2 matches at 9 bases. CDR3 size: 15 residues. Germline-derived CDR1 and CDR2 are SGDLS and YYNGEE. Trimming at V came to 0 bases and at J to 6 bases, leaving 7 bases not matched to a gene. This CDR3 reads CASSVDASGVLEQYF. CDR3 sequence (DNA): TGTGCCAGCAGCGTAGACGCTAGCGGGGTCCTCGAGCAGTACTTC.

The chain recombines TRBV5-1 with TRBJ2-1; perhaps TRBD2 as D (6 bases). Trimming cost V 4 bases and J 6 bases, with 8 bases left between them. CDR3 size: 12 residues. Germline V gene sequence: CDR1 SGHRS, CDR2 YFSETQ. The CDR3: CASSNSGNEQFF. CDR3 nucleotides: TGCGCCAGCAGCAATAGCGGCAATGAGCAGTTCTTC.

The chain has TRBV6-5 and TRBJ2-3; unclear D gene. The CDR3 is 12 amino acids. V lost 6 bases and J lost 6, with 10 bases in between. Germline lookup yields CDR1 MNHEY and CDR2 SVGAGI. The CDR3, as DNA: TGTGCCAGCAGCTATAATCAGGATACGCAGTATTTT. Protein sequence: CASSYNQDTQYF.

In this sample, this clonotype turned up a few times. This sequence joins TRBV27 and TRBJ2-2, with a possible D match to TRBD1 (6 bases). The length of the CDR3 is 14 residues. The V gene's germline CDR1 is MNHEY and CDR2 SMNVEV (reference sequence). Trimming removed 6 bases from V and 6 bases from J, with 14 bases in between. Here the CDR3 DNA reads TGTGCCAGCAGCACCAAACAGGGTCCCGGGGAGCTGTTTTTT. It translates to CASSTKQGPGELFF.

There are many counts of this clonotype. This sequence joins TRBV7-3 and TRBJ2-1; 11 positions match TRBD2. From germline, CDR1 is SGHTA and CDR2 FQGTGA. V was clipped by 6 bases and J by 2 bases; unmatched bases: 9. This CDR3 has 17 amino acids. CDR3 sequence (DNA): TGTGCCAGCAGTTGGGCGGGACTAGCGGAAACCTACAATGAGCAGTTCTTC. Its translation is CASSWAGLAETYNEQFF. The full variable domain, its missing parts supplied by reference TRBV7-3 and TRBJ2-1, is GAGVSQTPSNKVTEKGKYVELRCDPISGHTALYWYRQSLGQGPEFLIYFQGTGAADDSGLPNDRFFAVRPEGSVSTLKIQRTERGDSAVYLCASSWAGLAETYNEQFFGPGTRLTVL.

CDR3 sequence reads: CSVEAGLYTEAFF. CDR3 coding DNA: TGCAGCGTTGAAGCGGGGTTGTACACTGAAGCTTTCTTT. The chain uses TRBV29-1 and TRBJ1-1; D is unclear. V dropped 1 base and J dropped 3 bases, with 9 bases sitting between them. CDR3 size: 13 residues. Per germline, CDR1 SQVTM and CDR2 ANQGSEA.

This clonotype was seen more than once but under ten times. The chain employs TRBV2 and TRBJ2-1; 12 nucleotides align to TRBD2. The germline V gene encodes CDR1 SNHLY and CDR2 FYNNEI. CDR3 size: 15 residues. The trim removed 4 bases at V and 6 bases at J, leaving 4 bases unmatched. CDR3 protein: CASSASGRALNEQFF. The CDR3 region has the DNA TGTGCCAGCAGTGCTAGCGGGAGGGCCCTCAATGAGCAGTTCTTC.

CDR3: CASSYAGEGSYEQYF. Written as DNA, the CDR3 is TGTGCCAGCAGTTACGCAGGAGAGGGGTCCTACGAGCAGTACTTC. The V call is TRBV6-6, the J call TRBJ2-7; D possibly uses TRBD1 or TRBD2 (5 bases each). Between the trimmed V and J ends, which lost 2 bases and 1 base, there was a span of 12 bases. Germline V gene sequence: CDR1 MNHNY, CDR2 SVGAGI (reference sequence). The CDR3 is 15 residues long.

The chain combines TRBV3-1 with TRBJ2-5; D ambiguous. The germline V and J ends were trimmed by 4 bases and 14 bases, with 26 bases remaining between them. Per germline, CDR1 LGHDT and CDR2 YNNKEL (reference sequence). The CDR3 is 15 amino acids. The CDR3 protein is CASSRPFRNPAVAYF. In DNA form, the CDR3 reads TGTGCCAGCAGCCGCCCCTTCCGTAATCCTGCCGTCGCCTACTTC.

This clonotype has a count of ten or more. This chain uses TRBV7-9 with TRBJ2-4; the D gene could be TRBD1 or TRBD2 (6 bases each). This CDR3 is 15 amino acids long. Deletions cut 2 bases from V and 6 bases from J, with 14 bases between. CDR1 and CDR2 from the germline V gene are SEHNR and FQNEAQ (reference sequence). The CDR3 is CASSLPGKGGNIQYF. Written as DNA, the CDR3 is TGTGCCAGCAGCTTACCCGGGAAGGGGGGAAACATTCAGTACTTC.

This clonotype was seen repeatedly, ten times or more. The chain has TRBV24-1 and TRBJ2-1; 10 bases are a match to TRBD1. CDR1 and CDR2 from the germline V gene are KGHDR and SFDVKD. Trimming removed 3 bases from V and 10 bases from J; junction bases left unmatched: 8. The CDR3 has 15 amino acids. The CDR3 nucleotides read TGTGCCACCAGTGATCCGGGACAGGGGTCATACGAGCAGTTCTTC. Its protein product is CATSDPGQGSYEQFF.

A note on this clonotype: This clone may be a read error of a much larger clone one base away. The chain combines TRBV2 with TRBJ1-5; D remains ambiguous. The CDR3 sequence is 13 residues long. The germline V gene has CDR1 SNHLY and CDR2 FYNNEI. CDR3 sequence (DNA): TGTGCCAGCAGTGATTCGAGGGATCAGCTCCAGCATTTT. Translated: CASSDSRDQLQHF.

This clonotype turned up a few times. The chain combines TRBV10-1 with TRBJ1-5; D remains unclear. Germline CDR1 and CDR2: WNHNN and SYGVQD (reference sequence). This CDR3 spans 12 amino acids. Trimming took off 0 bases at V and 7 bases at J, with 4 bases between the two ends. CDR3 residues: CASSESKQPQHF. CDR3 DNA sequence: TGCGCCAGCAGTGAGTCGAAGCAGCCCCAGCATTTT.